The rows below give T cell receptor beta chains drawn from one sample of a study of T cells in Graves' hyperthyroidism and ophthalmopathy. TCRdb analysed the multiplex PCR reads with MiXCR anew, one entry per CDR3 protein. The sample holds 750,000 to 900,000 distinct CDR3 sequences; 38% are singletons and the top ten take about 8.9%. Sequenced material: blood. The receptor source for this set is a young man with Graves' hyperthyroidism. Each CDR3 is given with its conserved first and last residue. D genes are given only for firm matches. Size is omitted from some rows. Given values are once, few, many or a class for expanded clones.

abundance	d_gene	v_gene	j_gene	CDR3aa	CDR3nt
many	-	TRBV7-9	TRBJ1-6	CASSLRGNSPLHF	TGTGCCAGCAGTTTACGTGGGAACTCACCCCTCCACTTT
many	-	TRBV7-9	TRBJ2-7	CASSLPGAEQYF	TGTGCCAGCAGCTTACCGGGAGCCGAGCAGTACTTC
few	-	TRBV5-1	TRBJ1-1	CASSFTSTTEAFF	TGCGCCAGCAGCTTTACATCTACCACTGAAGCTTTCTTT
-	-	TRBV7-9	TRBJ1-4	CASSPLGRSGEKLFF	TGTGCCAGCAGTCCACTCGGGCGGTCGGGGGAAAAACTGTTTTTT
-	-	TRBV7-6	TRBJ2-2	CASSSGGQNTGELFF	TGTGCCAGCAGCTCCGGGGGGCAGAACACCGGGGAGCTGTTTTTT
-	TRBD2	TRBV29-1	TRBJ2-3	CSSQRGNTDTQYF	TGCAGCAGCCAGCGGGGGAACACAGATACGCAGTATTTT
few	-	TRBV11-2	TRBJ1-5	CASSQDGQIYSNQPQHF	TGTGCCAGCAGCCAAGATGGGCAGATTTATAGCAATCAGCCCCAGCATTTT
few	-	TRBV6-5	TRBJ1-5	CASSYSSPGDQPQHF	TGTGCCAGCAGTTACTCGAGCCCGGGAGATCAGCCCCAGCATTTT
-	-	TRBV10-3	TRBJ1-1	CAISASTGTEAFF	TGTGCCATCAGTGCCTCGACGGGGACTGAAGCTTTCTTT
-	-	TRBV29-1	TRBJ1-1	CSVEEEWGSDTEAFF	TGCAGCGTTGAAGAGGAGTGGGGGTCGGACACTGAAGCTTTCTTT
-	TRBD1	TRBV6-4	TRBJ1-6	CASRPGTGGSPLHF	TGTGCCAGCAGACCGGGGACAGGGGGTTCACCCCTCCACTTT
-	-	TRBV2	TRBJ2-7	CASSENRDSYEQYF	TGTGCCAGCAGCGAAAACAGGGACTCCTACGAGCAGTACTTC
many	-	TRBV2	TRBJ2-7	CASTAGTYDYEQYF	TGTGCCAGCACGGCCGGGACATACGACTACGAGCAGTACTTC
-	-	TRBV29-1	TRBJ1-5	CSARGQSQHF	TGCAGCGCTCGGGGGCAGTCCCAGCATTTT